This T cell receptor (beta chain) was identified during a study of blood T cell repertoires in COVID-19. At the level of the study: From the United States, Italy and Spain came samples of acute and convalescent COVID-19. PBMCs, B-cell-depleted T cells, or T cells were the source of the cDNA or gDNA that made up the material.

As processed by the authors: How many nucleated cells were present was estimated from reference gene primer amplification. The method was immunoSEQ multiplex PCR; TCRdb's version includes in-frame clones alone and lacks a portion of them. V and J calls and clone size are as listed in that table; D and trimming were resolved from the DNA. The sample includes roughly 70,000 clones, about 90% of them seen just once. This clone appeared once. This clonotype was obtained from a human donor with active COVID-19. The donor label of this sample is uncertain. The specimen was peripheral blood.

As DNA, the CDR3 is TGTGCCAGCAGCCAAGATAACGGCAGGCCAGTCTCCTACAATGAGCAGTTCTTC. Its protein product is CASSQDNGRPVSYNEQFF. The V and J genes are TRBV3-1 (or the pseudogene TRBV3-2) and TRBJ2-1; D remains ambiguous. From germline, CDR1 is LGHDT and CDR2 YNNKEL (reference sequence). The V gene lost 0 bases and the J gene lost 0 bases, with 15 bases spanning the gap. There are 18 residues in the CDR3.